The entry below gives a single T cell receptor beta chain sequence along with its context. The treatment was: oral pan-JAK inhibitor, 5-10 mg twice daily. Peripheral blood and lesional scalp punch biopsies were taken from alopecia areata patients. Germline CDR1 and CDR2: MNHEY and SVGAGI. The junction had 2 bases not matched to a gene; V was cut back by 0 bases and J by 8 bases. The CDR3 has 15 amino acids. This entry is derived from a study of CD8+ T cells in alopecia areata. As for the study in general: Tofacitinib therapy took 6 to 18 months; 6 months off drug came after.

RNA, once extracted, was reverse transcribed into cDNA for use as the sequencing template. Profiling relied on immunoSEQ multiplex PCR, and the TCRdb table lists in-frame clones only, not all of them. The sample carries 150,000 to 200,000 clones, around 64% recorded once. The source of this sequence is a human donor with alopecia areata. The V gene is TRBV6-5, the J gene TRBJ1-6, with TRBD1 matching 9 bases. The sequencing here drew on CD4+ T cells sorted from blood, taken between weeks 47 and 50, from a patient treated with tofacitinib. CDR3 sequence reads: CASSYSRDRDSPLHF. For the CDR3, the DNA is TGTGCCAGCAGTTACTCGAGGGACAGGGATTCACCCCTCCACTTT.